The rows below give T cell receptor beta chains drawn from one sample of a study of siplizumab effects on memory and regulatory T cells. Profiled with immunoSEQ multiplex PCR; TCRdb holds only in-frame clones, not every one. The data show about 120,000 clones, about 93% seen once. The sequenced sample consisted of non-Treg CD4+ T cells sorted from blood. The receptor set was obtained from a human donor in good health. CDR3s include the opening cysteine and the closing phenylalanine or tryptophan. The D gene is left open where the match is weak. Not every row has a clone size; where given, it reads once, few, many or a size class.

TRBV28	TRBJ1-2	-	-	TGTGCCAGCGATTCAGTTAACTATGGCTACACCTTC	CASDSVNYGYTF
TRBV5-5	TRBJ2-3	-	-	TGTGCCAGCAGCTTCCTAGCAACGAAGGATACGCAGTATTTT	CASSFLATKDTQYF
TRBV4-3	TRBJ2-3	-	-	TGCGCCAGCAGCCAAGATTCGGGCCGGTCCGGAGATACGCAGTATTTT	CASSQDSGRSGDTQYF
TRBV11-2	TRBJ2-3	-	-	TGTGCCAGCAGCTTAGGCCCAGGGGGGACGGTAGATACGCAGTATTTT	CASSLGPGGTVDTQYF
TRBV18	TRBJ2-1	TRBD1	-	TGTGCCAGCCCGGGACAGGGTAGCGATGAGCAGTTCTTC	CASPGQGSDEQFF
TRBV6-5	TRBJ2-1	TRBD2	-	TGTGCCAGCAAACGACTAGCGGGGGGGGCTAATGAGCAGTTCTTC	CASKRLAGGANEQFF
TRBV6-6	TRBJ2-5	TRBD1	-	TGTGCCAGCAGTTACCCGGACAGGGTGGGGACCCAGTACTTC	CASSYPDRVGTQYF
TRBV7-3	TRBJ1-6	-	-	TGTGCCAGCAGCCCTAACCCAGGGCGACCCCTCCACTTT	CASSPNPGRPLHF
TRBV11-2	TRBJ2-5	TRBD2	-	TGTGCCAGCAGCTTAGCGGGGGGGCTCGAAAAGACCCAGTACTTC	CASSLAGGLEKTQYF
TRBV15	TRBJ1-1	-	-	TGTGCCACCAGCAGACCGGACAGCCTGAACACTGAAGCTTTCTTT	CATSRPDSLNTEAFF
TRBV18	TRBJ2-5	TRBD2	-	TGTGCCAGCTCACCCAGTTCCCGGGACTACTCGGAGACCCAGTACTTC	CASSPSSRDYSETQYF
TRBV6-1	TRBJ2-2	TRBD1	once	TGTGCCAGCAGTGTAAACCGGGACAGATTGACCGGGGAGCTGTTTTTT	CASSVNRDRLTGELFF
TRBV6-4	TRBJ2-7	TRBD2	-	TGTGCCAGCACCGTCACCGGGACTAGCGGGACCTACGAGCAGTACTTC	CASTVTGTSGTYEQYF
TRBV18	TRBJ2-7	-	few	TGTGCCAGCTCACCCGACTATAGGGTCTACGAGCAGTACTTC	CASSPDYRVYEQYF
TRBV9	TRBJ1-1	-	-	TGTGCCAGCAGCGTAGACCTACAGGGAACTGAAGCTTTCTTT	CASSVDLQGTEAFF
TRBV7-2	TRBJ1-1	-	-	TGTGCCAGCAGCTTAGGCCTACTACCACCTGAAGCTTTCTTT	CASSLGLLPPEAFF
TRBV5-1	TRBJ1-1	-	-	TGCGCCAGCAGCTTGGGGGGCGCAAGGACTGAAGCTTTCTTT	CASSLGGARTEAFF
TRBV27	TRBJ2-1	-	-	TGTGCCAGCAGACTTTCTAGTAAAGCCCGGTACCCCTACAATGAGCAGTTCTTC	CASRLSSKARYPYNEQFF
TRBV19	TRBJ2-4	TRBD2	-	TGTGCCAGTTTGGGGGGGTTTAGAAACATTCAGTACTTC	CASLGGFRNIQYF
TRBV5-6	TRBJ2-5	-	-	TGTGCCAGCAGCCCGGGGCTAGTCGGAGAGACCCAGTACTTC	CASSPGLVGETQYF
TRBV29-1	TRBJ1-4	TRBD1	-	TGCAGCGTTGAAGGTTCCGGGACAGGGTGGGGAAAACTGTTTTTT	CSVEGSGTGWGKLFF
TRBV4-2	TRBJ2-7	TRBD2	-	TGTGCCAGCAGCCAAGGGACGGGGGGGCCCTACGAGCAGTACTTC	CASSQGTGGPYEQYF
TRBV18	TRBJ1-4	TRBD1	-	TGTGCCAGCTCACCCCGGGACAGGGGCTCCGCCGCAACTAATGAAAAACTGTTTTTT	CASSPRDRGSAATNEKLFF
TRBV4-3	TRBJ1-2	-	-	TGCGCCAGCAGCCAAGAAGGAGGGAATGGCTACACCTTC	CASSQEGGNGYTF
TRBV7-3	TRBJ2-1	TRBD1	-	TGTGCCAGCAGCGCACCGGGACAGGGGTTCCATGAGCAGTTCTTC	CASSAPGQGFHEQFF
TRBV2	TRBJ1-1	-	-	TGTGCCAGCAGTGGCGGGACTTTGAGGAGGAACACTGAAGCTTTCTTT	CASSGGTLRRNTEAFF
TRBV4-2	TRBJ1-1	-	-	TGTGCCAGCAGCCAAGATAGGGGGACGAACACTGAAGCTTTCTTT	CASSQDRGTNTEAFF
TRBV2	TRBJ2-5	-	-	TGTGCCAGCAGGGTGCAAGAGACCCAGTACTTC	CASRVQETQYF
TRBV11-2	TRBJ2-7	TRBD2	-	TGTGCCAGCGGCCGCCTTACTAGCGGGGGGGCATACGAGCAGTACTTC	CASGRLTSGGAYEQYF
TRBV6-1	TRBJ2-7	-	-	TGTGCCAGCAGTGATGGAAGGGTTGGGTACGAGCAGTACTTC	CASSDGRVGYEQYF
TRBV18	TRBJ2-5	TRBD2	-	TGTGCCAGCTCACCCTTAGCGGGGACCCAAGAGACCCAGTACTTC	CASSPLAGTQETQYF
TRBV6-5	TRBJ2-7	TRBD2	-	TGTGCCAGCAGTTTAGCGGGGGGGTGGCAGTACTTC	CASSLAGGWQYF
TRBV19	TRBJ2-2	TRBD1	-	TGTGCCAGCAATAGACAGGGGAACACCGGGGAGCTGTTTTTT	CASNRQGNTGELFF
TRBV5-4	TRBJ2-3	TRBD2	once	TGTGCCAGCAGCTCCCCGATAGGGACTAGCGGGGGGGCCCAAGATACGCAGTATTTT	CASSSPIGTSGGAQDTQYF
TRBV19	TRBJ2-5	TRBD2	-	TGTGCCAGTGCGGCTAGCGGGGGAAGGGTGGAGACCCAGTACTTC	CASAASGGRVETQYF
TRBV21-1	TRBJ2-1	-	-	TGTGCCAGCAGCAAAGGGCCGGGACAGGGTGACAATGAGCAGTTCTTC	CASSKGPGQGDNEQFF
TRBV12-5	TRBJ2-2	-	-	TGTGCTAGTGGTTTGGTACGGGGACAGAACACCGGGGAGCTGTTTTTT	CASGLVRGQNTGELFF
TRBV18	TRBJ1-2	TRBD1	-	TGTGCCAGCTCACCGACAGGGAGCTATGGCTACACCTTC	CASSPTGSYGYTF
TRBV5-1	TRBJ2-3	TRBD2	-	TGCGCCAGCAGCAATTCTAGATTAGCGGGGGGCCAGGCGGATACGCAGTATTTT	CASSNSRLAGGQADTQYF
TRBV19	TRBJ2-7	-	-	TGTGCCAGTAAAGGACCGGTCGGCGAGCAGTACTTC	CASKGPVGEQYF
TRBV6-6	TRBJ2-7	-	-	TGTGCCACCACGGGGCAGGGGGGGGCTCAAGAGCAGTACTTC	CATTGQGGAQEQYF
TRBV7-2	TRBJ2-7	TRBD1	-	TGTGCCAGCAAGCGGACAGGTTTGGCCTACGAGCAGTACTTC	CASKRTGLAYEQYF
TRBV5-1	TRBJ2-2	-	-	TGCGCCAGCAGCAAGGACAAGAACACCGGGGAGCTGTTTTTT	CASSKDKNTGELFF
TRBV5-6	TRBJ1-1	TRBD1	-	TGTGCCAGCAGTTATGACAGGGCGATCACTGAAGCTTTCTTT	CASSYDRAITEAFF
TRBV28	TRBJ2-5	-	-	TGTGCCAGCACTCTTATCGGGACACCAGGGGAGACCCAGTACTTC	CASTLIGTPGETQYF
TRBV7-3	TRBJ2-1	TRBD2	-	TGTGCCAGCAGCACGTCAGCGGGACTCCGGCACAATGAGCAGTTCTTC	CASSTSAGLRHNEQFF
TRBV11-3	TRBJ2-2	-	-	TGTGCCAGCAGCTTAGTGGACACCGGGGAGCTGTTTTTT	CASSLVDTGELFF
TRBV28	TRBJ1-2	TRBD1	-	TGTGCCAGCAGTCACCTACTTGGACAGGGGCCCTATGGCTACACCTTC	CASSHLLGQGPYGYTF
TRBV30	TRBJ2-3	-	-	TGTGCCTGGAGTGGGGGGCTCACAGATACGCAGTATTTT	CAWSGGLTDTQYF
TRBV19	TRBJ1-5	-	few	TGTGCCAGTGAGGGGGATAATCAGCCCCAGCATTTT	CASEGDNQPQHF
TRBV4-1	TRBJ2-3	TRBD2	-	TGCGCCAGCAGCCCCATGGATCTAGCGGGGGTGCGGATTGCGCAGTATTTT	CASSPMDLAGVRIAQYF
TRBV5-1	TRBJ2-1	TRBD2	-	TGCGCCAGCAGCTTGGGAGCGGGGGGGCTCAGGGATGAGCAGTTCTTC	CASSLGAGGLRDEQFF
TRBV9	TRBJ1-1	-	-	TGTGCCAGCAGCCCAATTACAGGGTTCAGCACTGAAGCTTTCTTT	CASSPITGFSTEAFF
TRBV4-2	TRBJ2-7	TRBD2	-	TGTGCCAGCAGTCAGAGCGGGGGGGCCGTAGGGCAGTACTTC	CASSQSGGAVGQYF
TRBV6-1	TRBJ1-1	-	once	TGTGCCAGCAAGGGCAGGAGCATTAAGAACACTGAAGCTTTCTTT	CASKGRSIKNTEAFF
TRBV2	TRBJ2-3	-	-	TGTGCCAGCAATTTACTAACGAGCACAGATACGCAGTATTTT	CASNLLTSTDTQYF